This TCR beta chain was profiled in a study of cytomegalovirus exposure and HLA in healthy donors. This PCR relied on a set of 60 Vbeta primers and 13 Jbeta primers. Assay used: immunoSEQ multiplex PCR; TCRdb lists only in-frame clones, some missing. The repertoire includes some 52,000 clones, more than 65% of them detected once, and 9% to 9.5% sits in the top ten. This CDR3 has 15 amino acids. This clone occurred a few times. J is TRBJ2-3 and V is TRBV21-1; the table's D call, TRBD1, was not checked against the DNA. TRBV21-1 is a pseudogene locus. Input material: PBMCs. The receptor comes from a woman aged 50 to 60 in good health and CMV-seronegative. The CDR3, as DNA: TGTGCCAGCCACCTACAGGGGGAGAGCACAGATACGCAGTATTTT. It codes for CASHLQGESTDTQYF.